One and the same sample provided the 15 T cell receptor beta chains below, sequenced in a study of a mutant IDH1 vaccine in newly diagnosed glioma. Generated by immunoSEQ multiplex PCR, the TCRdb table keeps only in-frame clones and is missing some. The sample lists 30,000 to 35,000 clones; about 56% were seen once. Documented time point: week 5, during vaccination. It was 300 ug of mutant IDH1 20-mer peptide that made up each vaccine dose, given with topical imiquimod. Their recognized antigens are unknown. The sequencing used PBMCs, collected from a glioma patient whose treatment included an IDH1 peptide vaccine. The source of these receptors is a woman younger than 35 with glioma.

This chain uses TRBV7-2 with TRBJ1-2, with no clear D. With 5 bases removed from V and 7 bases from J, the gap between germline ends came to 14 bases. Per the germline V gene, CDR1 is SGHTA and CDR2 is FQGNSA. This CDR3 is built from 13 residues. CDR3 DNA sequence: TGTGCCAGCAGCCCGGTGCGGGGAAGTGGCTACACCTTC. It encodes CASSPVRGSGYTF.

The rearrangement uses TRBV5-5 and TRBJ1-5; D is unclear. This CDR3 is 16 amino acids long. The germline CDR1 and CDR2 sequences are SGHKS and YYEKEE (reference sequence). Trimming removed 0 bases at V and 1 base at J, with 11 bases between. The CDR3 DNA sequence: TGTGCCAGCAGCTTGGGAAAGAGAGTAAGCAATCAGCCCCAGCATTTT. Translating it yields CASSLGKRVSNQPQHF.

The rearrangement joins TRBV7-9 to TRBJ2-3, with D possibly matching TRBD1 (5 bases). This CDR3 is built from 15 residues. V lost 0 bases and J lost 4, with 11 bases in between. The germline V gene has CDR1 SEHNR and CDR2 FQNEAQ (reference sequence). CDR3 protein: CASSLAFREADTQYF. The CDR3 region has the DNA TGTGCCAGCAGCTTAGCGTTCAGGGAAGCAGATACGCAGTATTTT. Full variable domain (outside the CDR3, taken from reference TRBV7-9 and TRBJ2-3): DTGVSQNPRHKITKRGQNVTFRCDPISEHNRLYWYRQTLGQGPEFLTYFQNEAQLEKSRLLSDRFSAERPKGSFSTLEIQRTEQGDSAMYLCASSLAFREADTQYFGPGTRLTVL.

The gene calls are TRBV6-1 and TRBJ2-2; tentative D call: TRBD2 (6 bases). Germline CDR1 reads MNHNS; CDR2 reads SASEGT. CDR3 length equals 13 residues. V was trimmed by 8 bases and J by 1 base, leaving 8 bases between them. CDR3 DNA: TGTGCCAGCGTGGAGGGGAACACCGGGGAGCTGTTTTTT. Its protein is CASVEGNTGELFF.

The chain joins TRBV7-3 to TRBJ2-5; 8 positions match TRBD2. Germline V CDR1 and CDR2: SGHTA, FQGTGA. J gave up 2 bases and V 1 base, and 12 bases lay outside the gene matches. The CDR3 is 18 residues long. The CDR3 spells CASSLNSEVAGIQETQYF. CDR3 sequence (DNA): TGTGCCAGCAGCTTAAACTCCGAGGTAGCGGGAATACAAGAGACCCAGTACTTC.

This clone showed up just a few times. This sequence joins TRBV6-5 and TRBJ1-2, with D unresolved. The CDR3 covers 15 residues. Germline-derived CDR1 and CDR2 are MNHEY and SVGAGI. Between the trimmed V and J ends, which lost 0 bases and 0 bases, there was a span of 8 bases. The CDR3 spells CASSYSTGANYGYTF. The CDR3 DNA sequence: TGTGCCAGCAGTTACTCGACCGGAGCTAACTATGGCTACACCTTC.

The gene calls are TRBV2 and TRBJ2-3, with D unresolved. CDR3 size: 11 residues. CDR1 is SNHLY, CDR2 FYNNEI, per germline. V lost 1 base and J lost 10, with 6 bases in between. The CDR3 loop is CASSEDWAQYF. The CDR3 DNA reads TGTGCCAGCAGTGAAGATTGGGCGCAGTATTTT. The whole variable domain, remainder taken from reference TRBV2 and TRBJ2-3, is EPEVTQTPSHQVTQMGQEVILRCVPISNHLYFYWYRQILGQKVEFLVSFYNNEISEKSEIFDDQFSVERPDGSNFTLKIRSTKLEDSAMYFCASSEDWAQYFGPGTRLTVL.

This clone was detected a few times. This chain joins TRBV5-1 and TRBJ2-5, with TRBD1 matching 8 bases. Germline assignment: CDR1 SGHRS and CDR2 YFSETQ. The CDR3 is made up of 15 amino acids. The V and J ends lost 1 base and 1 base, in that order; junction bases with no gene match: 3. The CDR3 reads CASSLTRGLQETQYF. The CDR3 bases are TGCGCCAGCAGCTTGACCAGGGGGCTCCAAGAGACCCAGTACTTC.

This chain joins TRBV19 and TRBJ2-1; the match to TRBD2 covers 7 bases. The CDR3 is made up of 15 amino acids. The V gene end was trimmed by 5 bases and the J gene end by 5 bases; junction bases not matched to a gene: 9. CDR1 LNHDA and CDR2 SQIVND come from the germline V gene (reference sequence). CDR3 sequence: CASSPLGAGDNEQFF. In nucleotides, the CDR3 is TGTGCCAGTAGTCCACTTGGTGCGGGGGACAATGAGCAGTTCTTC. The full variable domain, with the rest looked up from reference TRBV19 and TRBJ2-1, is DGGITQSPKYLFRKEGQNVTLSCEQNLNHDAMYWYRQDPGQGLRLIYYSQIVNDFQKGDIAEGYSVSREKKESFPLTVTSAQKNPTAFYLCASSPLGAGDNEQFFGPGTRLTVL.

V gene TRBV6-6 combines with J gene TRBJ1-1, with unresolved D. Germline-derived CDR1 and CDR2 are MNHNY and SVGAGI (reference sequence). CDR3 length equals 14 residues. The V and J ends lost 0 bases and 1 base respectively, with 6 bases between them. The CDR3 bases are TGTGCCAGCAGTTACTCCCGGGGGAACACTGAAGCTTTCTTT. It translates to CASSYSRGNTEAFF.

This rearrangement joins TRBV7-9 to TRBJ2-3; TRBD2 agrees at 9 bases. The CDR3 runs to 15 residues. Germline V gives CDR1 SEHNR, CDR2 FQNEAQ (reference sequence). With V trimmed by 1 base and J by 4 bases, 3 bases remained unmatched. The CDR3 DNA is TGTGCCAGCAGCTTAGAGGGCGGGGGGGCAGATACGCAGTATTTT. Residues: CASSLEGGGADTQYF.

The chain has TRBV25-1 and TRBJ2-7, with D possibly matching TRBD2 (7 bases). V shed 3 bases and J shed 3 bases, with 18 bases lying between them. CDR1 MGHDK and CDR2 SYGVNS come from the germline V gene. CDR3 length: 16 amino acids. This chain's CDR3 is CASSDPTPGGIYEQYF. CDR3 DNA sequence: TGTGCCAGCAGTGATCCCACCCCGGGGGGCATCTACGAGCAGTACTTC.

The J gene is TRBJ1-5, the V gene TRBV2; no reliable D call. Per germline, CDR1 SNHLY and CDR2 FYNNEI. This CDR3 spans 14 amino acids. V shed 7 bases and J shed 5 bases, with 15 bases lying between them. CDR3 DNA: TGTGCCAGCAAGGCGGCGGCGTACGATCAGCCCCAGCATTTT. It encodes CASKAAAYDQPQHF.

The chain joins TRBV6-6 to TRBJ2-5; 11 positions agree with TRBD1. The assigned J gene may be wrong: the sequence end matches TRBJ2-7 better. Germline CDR1 reads MNHNY; CDR2 reads SVGAGI (reference sequence). The CDR3 has 14 amino acids. The CDR3 protein is CASTGTGGSYEQYF. CDR3 coding DNA: TGTGCCAGCACCGGGACAGGGGGGTCCTACGAGCAGTACTTC.

This clone turned up a few times. The chain has TRBV7-9 and TRBJ1-1, with D perhaps matching TRBD1 (5 bases). This CDR3 is 14 amino acids long. Per the germline V gene, CDR1 is SEHNR and CDR2 is FQNEAQ (reference sequence). The germline V and J ends were trimmed by 1 base and 3 bases, with 9 bases remaining between them. CDR3 DNA sequence: TGTGCCAGCAGCTTAGGGGGCGTTGACACTGAAGCTTTCTTT. Protein: CASSLGGVDTEAFF.